The rows below give T cell receptor beta chains drawn from one sample of a study of T cell changes during pregnancy in multiple sclerosis. Sequencing used immunoSEQ multiplex PCR; TCRdb keeps in-frame clones, though not all of them. This table holds under 65,000 clones, just under 95% found once. Sequencing was performed on peripheral blood, taken in the second trimester of pregnancy. The receptor source for this set is a female donor with multiple sclerosis, enrolled in a pregnancy study. The CDR3 runs from the conserved cysteine through the conserved F or W. The D gene is left open where the match is weak. A clone size is listed for some rows: how often the clone was seen (once, few, many), or a class if it is expanded.

>TRBV5-5|TRBJ2-5|.|TRBD2
CASSLIVSGRGLTETQYF
TGTGCCAGCAGCTTGATCGTTAGCGGGAGGGGTTTGACAGAGACCCAGTACTTC
>TRBV19|TRBJ1-2|.|TRBD1
CASSTGGKYGYTF
TGTGCCAGTAGTACAGGGGGCAAGTATGGCTACACCTTC
>TRBV2|TRBJ2-2|.|TRBD2
CASTREAVGELFF
TGTGCCAGCACGCGGGAGGCGGTCGGGGAGCTGTTTTTT
>TRBV6-4|TRBJ2-1|.|.
CASSERVEGVNEQFF
TGTGCCAGCAGCGAGCGGGTTGAGGGTGTCAATGAGCAGTTCTTC
>TRBV10-3|TRBJ2-7|.|.
CAISSLGATYEQYF
TGTGCCATCAGTTCCCTGGGGGCAACCTACGAGCAGTACTTC
>TRBV13|TRBJ2-1|.|TRBD2
CASSSPRGLAGERNEQFF
TGTGCCAGCAGCTCTCCCAGGGGACTAGCGGGAGAGCGGAATGAGCAGTTCTTC
>TRBV4-2|TRBJ2-7|.|.
CASSQAAYEQYF
TGTGCCAGCAGCCAGGCAGCCTACGAGCAGTACTTC
>TRBV23-1|TRBJ2-7|.|TRBD1
CASSQSLGDRDSYEQYF
TGCGCCAGCAGTCAGAGCCTAGGGGACAGGGATTCCTACGAGCAGTACTTC
>TRBV4-1|TRBJ1-2|.|TRBD1
CASSQLQDRGIGYTF
TGCGCCAGCAGCCAACTCCAGGACAGGGGGATCGGCTACACCTTC
>TRBV28|TRBJ1-1|.|.
CASTTDGVGTEAFF
TGTGCCAGCACCACAGACGGGGTGGGCACTGAAGCTTTCTTT
>TRBV4-1|TRBJ1-2|.|TRBD1
CASSQAVGDRSPANYGYTF
TGCGCCAGCAGCCAAGCGGTAGGGGACAGGTCACCTGCTAACTATGGCTACACCTTC
>TRBV5-1|TRBJ1-4|.|TRBD1
CASRGQGNEKLFF
TGCGCCAGCAGGGGACAGGGTAATGAAAAACTGTTTTTT
>TRBV10-3|TRBJ2-1|.|.
CAIEGGEGGYEQFF
TGTGCCATCGAAGGGGGGGAGGGCGGATATGAGCAGTTCTTC
>TRBV10-3|TRBJ2-5|.|.
CAISESGGQETQYF
TGTGCCATCAGTGAGTCAGGCGGCCAAGAGACCCAGTACTTC
>TRBV27|TRBJ1-2|.|.
CASSLPVGLYGYTF
TGTGCCAGCAGTCTACCAGTGGGCCTCTATGGCTACACCTTC
>TRBV7-8|TRBJ2-1|.|.
CASSLADGNEQFF
TGTGCCAGCAGCTTAGCAGACGGGAATGAGCAGTTCTTC
>TRBV2|TRBJ2-1|.|TRBD1
CASSGEGQIDEQFF
TGTGCCAGCAGTGGAGAGGGACAGATCGATGAGCAGTTCTTC
>TRBV6-5|TRBJ1-2|.|TRBD1
CASETGLYGYTF
TGTGCCAGCGAGACAGGGCTCTATGGCTACACCTTC
>TRBV27|TRBJ2-7|.|TRBD2
CASSFSTSGRDEQYF
TGTGCCAGCAGTTTTTCGACTAGCGGGAGGGACGAGCAGTACTTC
>TRBV6-6|TRBJ1-5|.|.
CASSGLSGNQPQHF
TGTGCCAGCAGCGGACTATCCGGGAATCAGCCCCAGCATTTT
>TRBV4-3|TRBJ2-5|.|TRBD2
CASSQSPPRGGQETQYF
TGCGCCAGCAGCCAATCCCCCCCTCGCGGGGGGCAAGAGACCCAGTACTTC
>TRBV30|TRBJ1-2|.|.
CAWTPQTRGGYTF
TGTGCCTGGACCCCCCAGACTCGTGGGGGCTACACCTTC
>TRBV7-2|TRBJ2-7|.|.
CASSPVYGGAYEQYF
TGTGCCAGCAGCCCCGTCTACGGCGGGGCTTACGAGCAGTACTTC
>TRBV2|TRBJ1-1|few|.
CASNTNTEAFF
TGTGCCAGCAATACTAACACTGAAGCTTTCTTT
>TRBV5-4|TRBJ1-4|.|TRBD1
CASSRKQGAEEKLFF
TGTGCCAGCAGCCGTAAACAGGGGGCCGAGGAAAAACTGTTTTTT
>TRBV6-5|TRBJ2-7|.|.
CASSYSAGEGAEQYF
TGTGCCAGCAGTTACTCGGCAGGTGAAGGGGCCGAGCAGTACTTC
>TRBV28|TRBJ2-7|.|TRBD1
CASSPQDRDSYEQYF
TGTGCCAGCAGCCCTCAGGACAGGGACTCCTACGAGCAGTACTTC
>TRBV5-1|TRBJ1-2|.|.
CASSRQLNYGYTF
TGCGCCAGCAGCCGACAGCTCAACTATGGCTACACCTTC
>TRBV9|TRBJ2-1|.|TRBD1
CASSPGGNEQFF
TGTGCCAGCAGCCCAGGGGGAAATGAGCAGTTCTTC
>TRBV7-2|TRBJ2-5|.|TRBD1
CASSQGQGIETQYF
TGTGCCAGCAGCCAGGGACAGGGTATAGAGACCCAGTACTTC
>TRBV4-1|TRBJ1-5|.|TRBD1
CASSQAAGGQGAGQPQHF
TGCGCCAGCAGCCAAGCCGCGGGTGGGCAGGGGGCTGGACAGCCCCAGCATTTT
>TRBV15|TRBJ2-7|.|TRBD2
CATSRGTSGVYEQYF
TGTGCCACCAGCAGGGGGACTAGCGGGGTCTACGAGCAGTACTTC
>TRBV5-1|TRBJ2-5|.|.
CASSYMGQQETQYF
TGCGCCAGCAGCTATATGGGGCAGCAAGAGACCCAGTACTTC
>TRBV13|TRBJ1-1|.|.
CASSLSTRPGPTGRRTEAFF
TGTGCCAGCAGCTTATCCACCCGTCCCGGGCCAACGGGGAGGCGCACTGAAGCTTTCTTT
>TRBV19|TRBJ2-7|.|.
CASSIVSSYEQYF
TGTGCCAGTAGTATTGTGAGCTCCTACGAGCAGTACTTC
>TRBV19|TRBJ2-4|.|TRBD2
CASSIGGTSGSSTKNIQYF
TGTGCCAGTAGTATCGGGGGGACTAGCGGGAGCAGTACCAAAAACATTCAGTACTTC
>TRBV5-1|TRBJ2-2|few|TRBD2
CASSHPGGDPGELFF
TGCGCCAGCAGCCACCCGGGAGGGGATCCCGGGGAGCTGTTTTTT
>TRBV27|TRBJ2-7|.|TRBD2
CASSFRLAGEQYF
TGTGCCAGCAGTTTTAGACTAGCGGGCGAGCAGTACTTC
>TRBV7-9|TRBJ2-3|.|TRBD2
CASTGGGDTQYF
TGTGCCAGCACCGGGGGGGGAGATACGCAGTATTTT
>TRBV2|TRBJ2-2|.|TRBD1
CASSAGAGGTGWELFF
TGTGCCAGCAGTGCTGGGGCAGGGGGAACGGGGTGGGAGCTGTTTTTT
>TRBV27|TRBJ1-1|.|.
CAVRQRYNTEAFF
TGTGCCGTACGACAGCGATATAACACTGAAGCTTTCTTT
>TRBV18|TRBJ2-3|.|TRBD2
CASSPPGGSDTQYF
TGTGCCAGCTCACCCCCGGGGGGATCAGATACGCAGTATTTT
>TRBV6-5|TRBJ1-5|.|TRBD1
CASNRQGSGQPQHF
TGTGCCAGCAATAGACAGGGTTCAGGTCAGCCCCAGCATTTT
>TRBV6-4|TRBJ2-1|.|TRBD1
CASSLTGQVYNEQFF
TGTGCCAGCAGTCTGACCGGACAGGTCTACAATGAGCAGTTCTTC
>TRBV5-6|TRBJ2-2|.|.
CASSLGGETGELFF
TGTGCCAGCAGCTTAGGGGGAGAGACCGGGGAGCTGTTTTTT
>TRBV18|TRBJ1-2|.|.
CASSPSSTAGGYTF
TGTGCCAGCTCACCTTCCTCGACAGCTGGTGGCTACACCTTC
>TRBV10-3|TRBJ2-3|.|TRBD2
CAIKGLAGEDTQYF
TGTGCCATCAAGGGACTAGCGGGAGAGGATACGCAGTATTTT
>TRBV6-1|TRBJ1-1|.|.
CASRRQQNTEAFF
TGTGCCAGCAGGAGGCAGCAGAACACTGAAGCTTTCTTT
>TRBV9|TRBJ2-5|.|TRBD1
CASSPTGTGSETQYF
TGTGCCAGCAGTCCCACCGGGACAGGGTCAGAGACCCAGTACTTC
>TRBV11-2|TRBJ2-7|.|TRBD2
CASSRPILAGAYEQYF
TGTGCCAGCAGCCGCCCTATCCTAGCGGGAGCTTACGAGCAGTACTTC
>TRBV5-4|TRBJ2-1|.|TRBD2
CASSLEREFHNEQFF
TGTGCCAGCAGCTTAGAGCGGGAGTTCCACAATGAGCAGTTCTTC
>TRBV5-1|TRBJ1-1|.|TRBD1
CASSYRGQENTEAFF
TGCGCCAGCAGCTACCGGGGACAGGAGAACACTGAAGCTTTCTTT
>TRBV6-6|TRBJ2-7|.|TRBD1
CASLSSTGNYEQYF
TGTGCCAGCCTTTCCTCGACAGGGAACTACGAGCAGTACTTC
>TRBV28|TRBJ1-5|.|TRBD1
CASSFGQGNQPQHF
TGTGCCAGCAGTTTCGGACAGGGCAATCAGCCCCAGCATTTT
>TRBV30|TRBJ2-3|.|.
CAWTTGDTQYF
TGTGCCTGGACTACGGGAGATACGCAGTATTTT